The 3 T cell receptor beta chains presented below share a single source sample, sequenced in a study of cytomegalovirus exposure and HLA in healthy donors. PCR was performed using 60 Vbeta and 13 Jbeta primers. The assay was immunoSEQ multiplex PCR, and TCRdb's table has in-frame clones only and misses some. The table shows approximately 100,000 clones, with roughly three quarters occurring only once. Sequenced material: PBMCs. The origin of the receptors is a woman aged 40 to 49 in good health and CMV-seronegative.

This chain's CDR3 is CATSRSTGQGKSEAFF. In DNA, the CDR3 is TGTGCCACCAGCAGGAGTACGGGACAGGGGAAGAGTGAAGCTTTCTTT. The chain joins TRBV15 to TRBJ1-1; 10 bases map to TRBD1. The CDR3 consists of 16 residues. The germline V gene encodes CDR1 LNHNV and CDR2 YYDKDF (reference sequence). The V segment lost 3 bases and the J segment 7 bases; nucleotides outside the gene matches: 11.

This rearrangement joins TRBV5-6 to TRBJ1-5, with 9 nucleotides matching TRBD1. Per the germline V gene, CDR1 is SGHDT and CDR2 is YYEEEE. The CDR3 is 16 residues long. V gave up 3 bases and J gave up 7 bases; unmatched junction bases: 11. The DNA of the CDR3 is TGTGCCAGCAGCTCGTCCGGGACAGGGCTCAGCCAGCCCCAGCATTTT. Protein product: CASSSSGTGLSQPQHF.

The chain uses TRBV5-4 and TRBJ2-5; D remains ambiguous. V lost 7 bases to trimming and J lost 1 base, with 17 bases between them. This CDR3 has 15 residues. CDR1 and CDR2 (germline): SGHNT, YYREEE (reference sequence). CDR3 in amino acids: CASGYSDRIQETQYF. DNA for the CDR3: TGTGCCAGCGGATACAGTGATAGGATCCAAGAGACCCAGTACTTC.